Shown below are 25 T cell receptor beta chains from a single sample sequenced in a study of blood T cell repertoires in COVID-19. Only in-frame clones appear in the TCRdb table, and some are missing; sequencing was by immunoSEQ multiplex PCR. The sample consists of 250,000 to 300,000 clones, about 81% of them appearing once. Material: PBMCs or T cells enriched from blood (not recorded which). The receptors here all came from a man aged 30-40 years with acute COVID-19.

This sequence joins TRBV19 and TRBJ1-2; tentative D call: TRBD1 (5 bases). The CDR3 totals 15 residues. Per germline, CDR1 LNHDA and CDR2 SQIVND (reference sequence). Between the trimmed V and J ends, which lost 10 bases and 3 bases, there was a span of 21 bases. For the CDR3, the DNA is TGTGCCACCACCCAAGGGAGGTCACAGGACTATGGCTACACCTTC. Protein product: CATTQGRSQDYGYTF. The full variable domain, with the rest looked up from reference TRBV19 and TRBJ1-2, is DGGITQSPKYLFRKEGQNVTLSCEQNLNHDAMYWYRQDPGQGLRLIYYSQIVNDFQKGDIAEGYSVSREKKESFPLTVTSAQKNPTAFYLCATTQGRSQDYGYTFGSGTRLTVV.

The chain links TRBV5-1 to TRBJ1-1; no clear D gene. Germline V lookup: CDR1 SGHRS, CDR2 YFSETQ. The CDR3 has 13 amino acids. Trimming left V 0 bases short and J 8 bases short, with 11 bases between. The CDR3: CASSLDVRGEAFF. DNA of the CDR3: TGCGCCAGCAGCTTGGATGTACGCGGAGAAGCTTTCTTT.

The chain has TRBV7-9 and TRBJ2-1; 12 bases map to TRBD2. V gave up 4 bases and J gave up 7 bases; unmatched junction bases: 11. The length of the CDR3 is 17 residues. Germline CDR1 reads SEHNR; CDR2 reads FQNEAQ (reference sequence). The CDR3 is CASSSQTSGGAWNEQFF. CDR3 in DNA: TGTGCCAGCAGCTCTCAGACTAGCGGGGGAGCTTGGAATGAGCAGTTCTTC.

For this clone: At one end the junction does not follow the germline gene, possibly because of a read error. The chain has TRBV5-1 and TRBJ1-1; D ambiguous. CDR3 length: 14 residues. Germline V gene lookup returns CDR1 SGHRS and CDR2 YFSETQ. CDR3 bases: TGTGCCACGGCGGCTTCTCCCATGAACACTGAAGCTTTCTTT. It is translated as CATAASPMNTEAFF.

The chain links TRBV12-3 or TRBV12-4 to TRBJ1-1; TRBD1 is a possible D gene (6 bases). This CDR3 has 13 residues. The V end was cut by 7 bases, the J end by 7 bases, with 16 bases between. This CDR3 is CASKGPGQSEAFF. The CDR3 DNA reads TGTGCCAGCAAGGGTCCGGGACAAAGTGAAGCTTTCTTT.

The sample holds one count of this clone. The rearrangement uses TRBV27 and TRBJ1-2; D gene uncertain. The germline CDR1 and CDR2 sequences are MNHEY and SMNVEV (reference sequence). V was trimmed by 3 bases and J by 4 bases, leaving 12 bases between them. The CDR3 runs to 14 residues. The CDR3 DNA reads as TGTGCCAGCAGTTTCCGAGGAGCCCCCTATGGCTACACCTTC. Translated: CASSFRGAPYGYTF.

The J gene is TRBJ1-5, the V gene TRBV5-1; TRBD1 matches 7 bases. The junction had 2 bases not matched to a gene; V was cut back by 2 bases and J by 0 bases. Per germline, CDR1 SGHRS and CDR2 YFSETQ. This CDR3 region has 15 residues. This CDR3 is CASSFTGDSNQPQHF. The CDR3 DNA sequence: TGCGCCAGCAGCTTCACAGGGGATAGCAATCAGCCCCAGCATTTT.

The V gene is TRBV7-8, the J gene TRBJ2-1, with D unresolved. Germline-derived CDR1 and CDR2 are SGHVS and FQNEAQ. Trimming shortened V by 0 bases and J by 0 bases, and 9 bases separated the two germline ends. The CDR3 runs to 16 residues. The DNA for the CDR3 is TGTGCCAGCAGCTTAGCGCGTCCGAGCTCCTACAATGAGCAGTTCTTC. This sequence encodes CASSLARPSSYNEQFF.

Here the CDR3 reads CASSRGAPGGPQHF. The CDR3 region has the DNA TGCGCCAGCAGCCGCGGGGCCCCCGGGGGGCCCCAGCATTTT. The genes are TRBV5-1 and TRBJ1-5; TRBD1 is a possible D gene (5 bases). The CDR3 is made up of 14 amino acids. V was cut by 4 bases and J by 9 bases, with 17 bases left in between. Germline loops: CDR1 SGHRS, CDR2 YFSETQ.

The chain carries TRBV29-1 and TRBJ1-1; D is undetermined. From germline, CDR1 is SQVTM and CDR2 ANQGSEA. This CDR3 region has 14 residues. With 7 bases removed from V and 1 base from J, the gap between germline ends came to 16 bases. The CDR3 nucleotides are TGCAGCGGAGGGAGAGTTGGGAGGAACACTGAAGCTTTCTTT. This encodes CSGGRVGRNTEAFF. The full variable domain, completed using reference TRBV29-1 and TRBJ1-1, is SAVISQKPSRDICQRGTSLTIQCQVDSQVTMMFWYRQQPGQSLTLIATANQGSEATYESGFVIDKFPISRPNLTFSTLTVSNMSPEDSSIYLCSGGRVGRNTEAFFGQGTRLTVV.

The chain couples TRBV19 to TRBJ2-5; tentative D call: TRBD1 (5 bases). Germline CDR1 reads LNHDA; CDR2 reads SQIVND (reference sequence). The CDR3 sequence is 14 residues long. Trimming removed 3 bases at V and 1 base at J, with 9 bases between. The CDR3 here is CASSIGRAQETQYF. The CDR3 DNA is TGTGCCAGTAGTATTGGCAGGGCCCAAGAGACCCAGTACTTC. The full variable domain, in which reference TRBV19 and TRBJ2-5 provide the parts outside the CDR3, is DGGITQSPKYLFRKEGQNVTLSCEQNLNHDAMYWYRQDPGQGLRLIYYSQIVNDFQKGDIAEGYSVSREKKESFPLTVTSAQKNPTAFYLCASSIGRAQETQYFGPGTRLLVL.

The chain carries TRBV29-1 and TRBJ2-4, with D possibly matching TRBD1 (6 bases). Germline V gives CDR1 SQVTM, CDR2 ANQGSEA. This CDR3 has 12 residues. The V end lost 4 bases, the J end lost 6 bases, and 10 bases lay between the germline ends. The CDR3 loop reads CSVVGQGNIQYF. The CDR3 DNA is TGCAGCGTTGTGGGACAAGGAAACATTCAGTACTTC.

This clone was found a few times. The CDR3 region has the DNA TGTGCCAGCACCTTCCATGGGACAGGGACTAGAGGAACTGAAGCTTTCTTT. Translated, it gives CASTFHGTGTRGTEAFF. The chain employs TRBV5-8 and TRBJ1-1; 9 nucleotides agree with TRBD1. V lost 6 bases, J lost 5 bases, and 17 bases stayed unmatched. Germline V gene lookup returns CDR1 SGHTS and CDR2 YDEGEE. This CDR3 is 17 amino acids long.

This clone was found once. This chain connects TRBV28 to TRBJ1-2, with a possible D match to TRBD1 (5 bases). CDR1 and CDR2 (germline): MDHEN, SYDVKM. Trimming left V 7 bases short and J 6 bases short, with 18 bases between. The CDR3 has 14 amino acids. The CDR3 nucleotides read TGTGCCAGCACCTCCAGTGCAGGGCCGGATGGCTACACCTTC. Protein product: CASTSSAGPDGYTF.

The rearrangement uses TRBV6-5 and TRBJ1-2, with D maybe TRBD1 (6 bases). Trimming pared 10 bases from V and 8 bases from J, leaving 20 bases between. Germline V gene lookup returns CDR1 MNHEY and CDR2 SVGAGI. This CDR3 region has 13 residues. In DNA form, the CDR3 reads TGTGCCACCCGACCGGGGGGGCCGGGGGGCTACACCTTC. This encodes CATRPGGPGGYTF.

This clone has more than one count but fewer than ten. The V gene is TRBV19, the J gene TRBJ1-3; the D gene is possibly TRBD1 (6 bases). Trimming took off 6 bases at V and 4 bases at J, with 10 bases between the two ends. The CDR3 contains 13 residues. Germline V gene sequence: CDR1 LNHDA, CDR2 SQIVND (reference sequence). The CDR3 sequence: CASSQGLGNTIYF. CDR3 sequence (DNA): TGTGCCAGTAGCCAGGGGCTCGGAAACACCATATATTTT.

The chain carries TRBV7-8 and TRBJ2-5; D is undetermined. The V gene's germline CDR1 is SGHVS and CDR2 FQNEAQ. V was clipped by 1 base and J by 2 bases, with 14 bases between them. CDR3 length equals 16 residues. As DNA, the CDR3 is TGTGCCAGCAGCTTAGGGGCCCAGAACACACAAGAGACCCAGTACTTC. Translation: CASSLGAQNTQETQYF.

The chain links TRBV5-6 to TRBJ2-7; 8 nucleotides agree with TRBD1. Trimming removed 0 bases from V and 3 bases from J; junction bases left unmatched: 8. Germline assignment: CDR1 SGHDT and CDR2 YYEEEE. CDR3 length: 16 amino acids. The CDR3 loop reads CASSLGVRGLRYEQYV. The CDR3 DNA reads as TGTGCCAGCAGCTTGGGGGTCAGGGGGCTTCGCTACGAGCAGTACGTC.

This clone was counted a few times. The gene calls are TRBV5-1 and TRBJ1-1, with D tentatively TRBD1 (5 bases). The V and J ends lost 0 bases and 4 bases respectively, with 13 bases between them. Germline-derived CDR1 and CDR2 are SGHRS and YFSETQ. CDR3 length: 15 amino acids. The CDR3 protein is CASSLEGRRGTEAFF. CDR3 in DNA: TGCGCCAGCAGCTTGGAGGGGAGGAGGGGCACTGAAGCTTTCTTT.

The chain has TRBV7-2 and TRBJ2-2; tentatively, D is TRBD2 (5 bases). CDR3 length: 16 residues. V gave up 6 bases and J gave up 4 bases, with 18 bases separating them. Per the germline V gene, CDR1 is SGHTA and CDR2 is FQGNSA. CDR3 amino acids: CASSPSAVLSTGELFF. The DNA of the CDR3 is TGTGCCAGCAGTCCCTCAGCGGTGCTTTCCACCGGGGAGCTGTTTTTT. The full variable domain, with the rest looked up from reference TRBV7-2 and TRBJ2-2, is GAGVSQSPSNKVTEKGKDVELRCDPISGHTALYWYRQSLGQGLEFLIYFQGNSAPDKSGLPSDRFSAERTGGSVSTLTIQRTQQEDSAVYLCASSPSAVLSTGELFFGEGSRLTVL.

The chain couples TRBV7-9 to TRBJ1-1; D uncertain. The V gene's germline CDR1 is SEHNR and CDR2 FQNEAQ (reference sequence). The ends were cut back, 1 base at V and 11 bases at J, with 11 bases in the middle. The CDR3 extends over 12 amino acids. The CDR3 region has the DNA TGTGCCAGCAGCTTAGACGGGAATGACGCTTTCTTT. This sequence encodes CASSLDGNDAFF.

The chain carries TRBV21-1 and TRBJ1-1; TRBD1, as called in the table, went unchecked against the DNA. TRBV21-1 is classified as a pseudogene. This CDR3 is built from 14 residues. CDR3 protein: CASSNYRNHTEAFF. The CDR3 DNA reads TGTGCCAGCAGCAATTACAGGAATCACACTGAAGCTTTCTTT.

The chain employs TRBV6-6 and TRBJ2-3; D not resolved. The CDR3 length is 13 residues. Trimming shortened V by 4 bases and J by 3 bases, and 8 bases separated the two germline ends. The germline CDR1 and CDR2 sequences are MNHNY and SVGAGI (reference sequence). CDR3 amino acids: CASSLHWTDTQYF. In nucleotides, the CDR3 is TGTGCCAGCAGTTTACATTGGACAGATACGCAGTATTTT.

This clone showed up just once. The chain links TRBV29-1 to TRBJ2-6, with D possibly matching TRBD2 (5 bases). This CDR3 is built from 13 residues. V lost 4 bases to trimming and J lost 2 bases, with 6 bases between them. CDR1 SQVTM and CDR2 ANQGSEA come from the germline V gene. DNA for the CDR3: TGCAGCGTTGGAGGGACTGGGGCCAACGTCCTGACTTTC. It translates to CSVGGTGANVLTF.

This clone was recorded a few times. The CDR3: CASTQAGGLNTGELFF. CDR3 sequence (DNA): TGTGCCAGCACCCAAGCGGGGGGATTAAACACCGGGGAGCTGTTTTTT. The V gene is TRBV7-9, the J gene TRBJ2-2; TRBD2 agrees at 9 bases. V dropped 7 bases and J dropped 2; count of bases not matched to a gene: 8. The CDR3 has 16 residues. Germline V lookup: CDR1 SEHNR, CDR2 FQNEAQ (reference sequence).